The present T cell receptor (beta chain) was sequenced within a study of blood T cells in healthy people across ages. A second PCR, run for about 6 to 12 cycles, used a sample-barcoded 5' primer plus a J-beta primer mix. TCRdb re-called the 5' RACE reads with MiXCR, one entry per CDR3 protein. This sample has about 930,000 distinct CDR3 sequences, with roughly 28% found just once. Germline trimming cut 3 bases from V and 2 bases from J; bases unmatched to any gene: 4. The CDR3 is 15 amino acids. Germline CDR1 reads KGHSH; CDR2 reads LQKENI. In addition, the sample was reused for a study of T cells of mothers and their children.

The V call is TRBV18, the J call TRBJ2-3, with 8 bases fitting TRBD1. What was sequenced was blood. The sequence came from a middle-aged woman in good health. CDR3: CASSPRQGTTDTQYF. CDR3 coding DNA: TGTGCCAGCTCACCTCGACAGGGGACCACAGATACGCAGTATTTT.